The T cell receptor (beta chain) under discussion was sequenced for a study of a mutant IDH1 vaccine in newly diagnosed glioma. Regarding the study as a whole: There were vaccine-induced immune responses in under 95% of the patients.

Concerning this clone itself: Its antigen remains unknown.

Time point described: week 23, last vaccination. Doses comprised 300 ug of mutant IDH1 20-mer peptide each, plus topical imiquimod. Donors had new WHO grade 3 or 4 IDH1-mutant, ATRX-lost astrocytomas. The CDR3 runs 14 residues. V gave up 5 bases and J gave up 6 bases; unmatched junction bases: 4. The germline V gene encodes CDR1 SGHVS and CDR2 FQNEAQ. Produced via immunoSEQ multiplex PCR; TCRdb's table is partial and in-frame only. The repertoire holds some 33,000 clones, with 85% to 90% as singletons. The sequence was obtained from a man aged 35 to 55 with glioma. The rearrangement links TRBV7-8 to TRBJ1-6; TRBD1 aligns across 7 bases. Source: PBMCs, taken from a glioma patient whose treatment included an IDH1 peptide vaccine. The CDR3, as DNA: TGTGCCAGCAGCCCGGGGACAGCTAATTCACCCCTCCACTTT. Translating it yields CASSPGTANSPLHF.